This T cell receptor beta chain was obtained from a study of T-cell reconstitution after alpha-beta-depleted transplantation in children (dated by TCRdb to the mid-2010s). Regarding the study in general: The study quantitatively tracked T-cell immune reconstitution after TCRalphabeta/CD19-depleted allogeneic hematopoietic cell transplantation in children using TCR repertoire profiling.

This clonotype has at least ten counts. The antigen it binds to is not known. No clone much larger than this one lies a single base away; base qualities are absent. In the paper's terms, the treatment or condition label means: allogeneic hematopoietic cell transplantation with graft depleted of TCRalphabeta T cells and CD19 B cells. Transplant recipients were children who received TCRalphabeta/CD19-depleted allogeneic hematopoietic cell grafts. From a lookup of the germline V gene (reference sequence), CDR1 and CDR2 are DFQATT and SNEGSKA. The junction carries 22 bases between V and J, which are trimmed by 0 bases and 10 bases respectively. The CDR3 measures 17 amino acids from cysteine to phenylalanine. Solely the CDR3 DNA is kept, with 51 bases framed from the first base. Overall study outcomes, separate from this receptor: In some patients, the high TCRbeta diversity seen at day 60 was put down to recipient T cells and intrathymic progenitors that had survived conditioning. The frequencies of hyperexpanded clones fell over the following months, and after one year, T-cell counts and TCRbeta diversity were mostly attributed to newly produced T cells. The apparently early recovery of alphabetaT-cell counts about two months after transplant reportedly depended on only several hundred rapidly expanded clones that came from non-depleted graft cells.

Library preparation employed PCR. TCRdb lists the instrument as Illumina HiSeq 2500. TCR libraries were prepared with molecular barcoding, using unique molecular identifiers to normalize TCRbeta repertoire quantification. TCRdb itself trimmed the public reads at Q25 with fastp, ran MiXCR and retained productive beta chains. Rows with a matching CDR3 protein are joined into one entry that keeps the most common DNA and genes. For this sample the table gives 200,000 to 250,000 distinct CDR3 sequences, of which about 11% were detected only once. The top ten hold 28% of the sample. Sequenced material: PBMCs, taken before TCRalphabeta/CD19-depleted stem cell transplant. This receptor chain uses TRBV20-1 and TRBJ1-6, with no D gene named confidently. This TCR was recovered from a child in the first two years of life with acute myeloid leukemia, due to receive a stem cell transplant. The DNA reads TGCAGTGCTAGAGATCTCCATAGGCCGCAGCTTGGATCACCCCTCCACTTT. Its protein product is CSARDLHRPQLGSPLHF.